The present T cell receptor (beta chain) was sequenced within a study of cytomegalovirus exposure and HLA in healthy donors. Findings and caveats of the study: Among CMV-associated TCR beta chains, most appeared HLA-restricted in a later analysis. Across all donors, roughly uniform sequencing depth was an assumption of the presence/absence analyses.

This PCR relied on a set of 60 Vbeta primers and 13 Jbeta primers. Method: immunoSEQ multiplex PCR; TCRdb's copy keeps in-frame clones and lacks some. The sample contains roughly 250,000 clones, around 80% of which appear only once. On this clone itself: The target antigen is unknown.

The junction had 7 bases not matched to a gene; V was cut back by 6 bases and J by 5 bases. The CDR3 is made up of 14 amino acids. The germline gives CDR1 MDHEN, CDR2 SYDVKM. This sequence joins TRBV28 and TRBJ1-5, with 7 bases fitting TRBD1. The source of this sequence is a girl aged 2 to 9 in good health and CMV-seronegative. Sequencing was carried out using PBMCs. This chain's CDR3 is CASSTGTAHQPQHF. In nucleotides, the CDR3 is TGTGCCAGCAGCACCGGGACAGCCCATCAGCCCCAGCATTTT.